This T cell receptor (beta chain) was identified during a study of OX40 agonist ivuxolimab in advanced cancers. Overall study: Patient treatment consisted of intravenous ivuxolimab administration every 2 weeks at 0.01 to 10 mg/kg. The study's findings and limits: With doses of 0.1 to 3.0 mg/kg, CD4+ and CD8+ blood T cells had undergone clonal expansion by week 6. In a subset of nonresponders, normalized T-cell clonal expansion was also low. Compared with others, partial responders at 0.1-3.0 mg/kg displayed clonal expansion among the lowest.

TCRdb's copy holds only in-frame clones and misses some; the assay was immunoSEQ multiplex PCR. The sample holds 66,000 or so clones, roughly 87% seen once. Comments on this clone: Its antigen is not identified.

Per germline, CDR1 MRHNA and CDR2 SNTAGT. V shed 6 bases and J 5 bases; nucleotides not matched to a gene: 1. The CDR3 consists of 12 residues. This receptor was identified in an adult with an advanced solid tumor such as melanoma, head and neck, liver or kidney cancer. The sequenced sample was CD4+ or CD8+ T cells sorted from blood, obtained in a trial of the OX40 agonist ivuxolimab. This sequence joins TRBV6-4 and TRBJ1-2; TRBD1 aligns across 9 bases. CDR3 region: CASSGQGYGYTF. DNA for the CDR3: TGTGCCAGCAGCGGACAGGGGTATGGCTACACCTTC.